Following are 3 T cell receptor beta chains from one sample sequenced in a study of cytotoxic CD8 clonotypes in ibrutinib-treated CLL. Assay used: immunoSEQ multiplex PCR; TCRdb lists only in-frame clones, some missing. This table holds around 310,000 clones, 80% found once. The material was PBMCs, obtained before ibrutinib treatment. These receptors were taken from a human donor with chronic lymphocytic leukemia.

This rearrangement joins TRBV7-2 to TRBJ2-3; 10 nucleotides agree with TRBD2. Germline V gene sequence: CDR1 SGHTA, CDR2 FQGNSA. V dropped 4 bases and J dropped 2; count of bases not matched to a gene: 6. The CDR3 loop spans 16 amino acids. The CDR3 DNA reads as TGTGCCAGCAGCTATCAAGCGGGAGGGCCCACAGATACGCAGTATTTT. This sequence encodes CASSYQAGGPTDTQYF.

The gene calls are TRBV4-2 and TRBJ2-2; possibly TRBD1 for D (6 bases). The germline V and J ends were trimmed by 2 bases and 0 bases, with 10 bases remaining between them. Germline V gene lookup returns CDR1 LGHNA and CDR2 YNFKEQ. This CDR3 is 16 amino acids long. The CDR3 loop is CASSQQTGSNTGELFF. CDR3 DNA sequence: TGTGCCAGCAGCCAACAGACAGGATCGAACACCGGGGAGCTGTTTTTT.

This clone was seen a single time. The chain links TRBV5-1 to TRBJ2-7; D may match TRBD1 or TRBD2 (5 bases each). With 7 bases removed from V and 9 bases from J, the gap between germline ends came to 23 bases. The V gene's germline CDR1 is SGHRS and CDR2 YFSETQ. This CDR3 is 14 amino acids long. DNA of the CDR3: TGCGCCAGCGGGACCGGGACCCACCCTACGATGCAGTACTTC. The encoded protein is CASGTGTHPTMQYF.